The T cell receptor beta chain described here comes from a study of beta chain features in type 1 diabetes. The ends were cut back, 0 bases at V and 8 bases at J, with 11 bases in the middle. Per germline, CDR1 SGHRS and CDR2 YFSETQ. This CDR3 is built from 14 residues. Cells sorted by CD45RO/CCR7/CD25/CD127/CD95/CD27 comprised CD4+ naive, central memory, regulatory and stem cell-like memory cells. Investigators reverse transcribed all isolated RNA, so they sequenced expressed TCRB transcripts. Here immunoSEQ multiplex PCR was the method, and the copy in TCRdb shows in-frame clones only, minus some. This table has hundreds of thousands of clones, 9.6% appearing once.

The V call is TRBV5-1, the J call TRBJ1-4; D is perhaps TRBD1 (6 bases). This receptor was identified in a young woman in good health. Material: naive CD4+ T cells from blood. The CDR3 DNA reads TGCGCCAGCAGCTTGGACAGGGCGACCGAAAAACTGTTTTTT. It is translated as CASSLDRATEKLFF.